This entry lists 5 T cell receptor beta chains sequenced from one sample in a study of T cell responses to AZD1222 COVID-19 vaccine (dated by TCRdb to about 2021). The time point tag for this specimen amounts to: baseline before first vaccination. The treatment or condition label, read with the paper, signifies: meningococcal conjugate vaccine given as trial control. Library preparation was by the immunoSEQ multiplex PCR assay. TCRdb retrieved this table from immuneACCESS and kept in-frame rearrangements only. Not all clones are present; in checked studies, unresolved V genes account for under half, and no reason is known for the remainder. The sample yields roughly 150,000 clones; about 91% were counted once. The biggest ten clones account for 3% to 4% of the sample. The source was peripheral blood, collected on day 0 of MenACWY control vaccination. These TCRs come from an adult in good health.

The genes are TRBV3-1 (or the pseudogene TRBV3-2) and TRBJ1-6; TRBD1 matches 7 bases. The CDR3 spans 14 residues. Looked up from germline, CDR1 is LGHDT and CDR2 is YNNKEL (reference sequence). The trim removed 8 bases at V and 8 bases at J, leaving 9 bases unmatched. The CDR3 reads CASALQGFDSPLHF. CDR3 in DNA: TGTGCCAGCGCCCTACAGGGGTTTGATTCACCCCTCCACTTT.

This clone showed up just once. V gene TRBV9 combines with J gene TRBJ1-2, with 9 bases fitting TRBD1. Trimming cost V 4 bases and J 5 bases; bases outside gene matches: 12. The CDR3 has 16 amino acids. Germline CDR1 reads SGDLS; CDR2 reads YYNGEE. CDR3 nucleotides: TGTGCCAGCAGCCAGAACCGCGGACAGGGGTCATATGGCTACACCTTC. This gives the protein CASSQNRGQGSYGYTF.

The V call is TRBV2, the J call TRBJ1-5; D is unclear. Germline V gene lookup returns CDR1 SNHLY and CDR2 FYNNEI. The CDR3 sequence is 14 residues long. The V and J ends lost 4 bases and 6 bases respectively, with 13 bases between them. DNA for the CDR3: TGTGCCAGCAGTGCTGTCACAGTGGGTCAGCCCCAGCATTTT. It is translated as CASSAVTVGQPQHF.

The chain links TRBV5-6 to TRBJ2-7; TRBD2 agrees at 8 bases. The CDR3 consists of 18 residues. CDR1 is SGHDT and CDR2 is YYEEEE in the germline V gene. J gave up 5 bases and V 1 base, and 17 bases lay outside the gene matches. As DNA, the CDR3 is TGTGCCAGCAGCTTGTTCACTAGCGGCATTATACTAAGGGACGAGCAGTACTTC. Protein: CASSLFTSGIILRDEQYF.

The V call is TRBV6-1, the J call TRBJ2-7, with D perhaps matching TRBD1 (6 bases). V was shortened by 3 bases and J by 3 bases, with 9 bases between the two germline ends. The CDR3 consists of 13 residues. Germline V gives CDR1 MNHNS, CDR2 SASEGT. The CDR3 nucleotides read TGTGCCAGCAGTGAGGCCAGGGGCTACGAGCAGTACTTC. Amino acids: CASSEARGYEQYF.